The 10 T cell receptor beta chains in this list originate from one sample, sequenced in a study of blood T cell repertoires in COVID-19. Generated by immunoSEQ multiplex PCR, the TCRdb table keeps only in-frame clones and is missing some. This sample has 150,000 to 200,000 clones, with just over 85% found just once. The sequenced sample consisted of peripheral blood. The receptors shown here come from a man aged 45 to 65 with active or convalescent COVID-19.

The J gene is TRBJ2-2, the V gene TRBV5-1; TRBD2 matches at 9 bases. The V gene's germline CDR1 is SGHRS and CDR2 YFSETQ. The CDR3 is 17 amino acids. The V segment lost 4 bases and the J segment 4 bases; nucleotides outside the gene matches: 11. This CDR3 is CASSPGVAGALTGELFF. CDR3 in DNA: TGCGCCAGCAGCCCCGGGGTAGCGGGGGCCCTCACCGGGGAGCTGTTTTTT.

This chain uses TRBV19 with TRBJ2-2, with 8 bases that match TRBD2. The CDR3 loop spans 16 amino acids. V dropped 2 bases and J dropped 4; count of bases not matched to a gene: 6. In germline, CDR1 is LNHDA, CDR2 SQIVND (reference sequence). CDR3: CASSIHRGGGTGELFF. CDR3 nucleotide sequence: TGTGCCAGTAGTATACATCGGGGGGGTGGCACCGGGGAGCTGTTTTTT.

The chain couples TRBV4-3 to TRBJ1-3; TRBD1 agrees at 7 bases. In germline, CDR1 is LGHNA, CDR2 YSLEER. This CDR3 is 14 amino acids long. V was clipped by 1 base and J by 8 bases; unmatched bases: 5. The CDR3 protein is CASSQAQGMDTIYF. The CDR3 DNA sequence: TGCGCCAGCAGCCAAGCACAGGGGATGGACACCATATATTTT.

This clone showed up just once. The V and J genes are TRBV3-1 (or the pseudogene TRBV3-2) and TRBJ1-4, with 8 nucleotides matching TRBD1. V trimming: 3 bases; J trimming: 7 bases; junction bases outside the gene matches: 4. Germline CDR1 is LGHDT and CDR2 is YNNKEL (reference sequence). This CDR3 spans 14 amino acids. The CDR3 reads CASSQDRAVEKLFF. DNA for the CDR3: TGTGCCAGCAGCCAGGACAGGGCGGTTGAAAAACTGTTTTTT.

The chain is built from TRBV24-1 and TRBJ1-1; possibly TRBD1 for D (5 bases). The CDR3 runs 13 residues. The germline V gene encodes CDR1 KGHDR and CDR2 SFDVKD. V was clipped by 7 bases and J by 0 bases, with 8 bases between them. In DNA form, the CDR3 reads TGTGCCACCAGGGGAGGGGTGAACACTGAAGCTTTCTTT. This encodes CATRGGVNTEAFF.

J is TRBJ1-4 and V is TRBV6-5; D not resolved. V was clipped by 2 bases and J by 0 bases, with 7 bases between them. Per the germline V gene, CDR1 is MNHEY and CDR2 is SVGAGI. The CDR3 covers 15 residues. CDR3 loop: CASSYESATNEKLFF. The CDR3 DNA follows: TGTGCCAGCAGTTACGAGTCGGCAACTAATGAAAAACTGTTTTTT.

The V and J genes are TRBV19 and TRBJ1-6; D is ambiguous. V lost 5 bases and J 5 bases, leaving 10 bases between the germline ends. The germline gives CDR1 LNHDA, CDR2 SQIVND (reference sequence). The CDR3 is made up of 14 amino acids. The CDR3 DNA follows: TGTGCCAGTAGTGTCCGGGAGGATAATTCACCCCTCCACTTT. Its translation: CASSVREDNSPLHF.

The V call is TRBV21-1, the J call TRBJ1-6; TRBD1 is taken as the D call from the table, unchecked against the DNA. TRBV21-1 is a pseudogene segment. This CDR3 is 17 amino acids long. The CDR3 loop is CASSPRDRSSYNSPLHF. DNA of the CDR3: TGTGCCAGCAGCCCTCGGGACAGGAGCTCCTATAATTCACCCCTCCACTTT.

This chain connects TRBV5-1 to TRBJ2-7; 11 bases line up with TRBD2. Germline CDR1 SGHRS, CDR2 YFSETQ. V shed 4 bases and J 2 bases; nucleotides not matched to a gene: 8. The CDR3 contains 16 residues. CDR3 loop: CASSLTLAGGAYEQYF. Written as DNA, the CDR3 is TGCGCCAGCAGCCTAACCCTAGCGGGAGGAGCCTACGAGCAGTACTTC.

This chain joins TRBV6-1 and TRBJ2-7; the match to TRBD2 covers 9 bases. The CDR3 is 15 amino acids. With 2 bases clipped from V and 1 base from J, the junction kept 3 bases outside the gene matches. Germline values: CDR1 MNHNS, CDR2 SASEGT. CDR3 region: CASSELSGSSYEQYF. The CDR3 nucleotides read TGTGCCAGCAGTGAACTTAGCGGGAGTTCCTACGAGCAGTACTTC.